The table lists the clone carrying this T cell receptor beta chain with a count of one. The sample belongs to a study of blood T cell repertoires in COVID-19. Overall study context: Both acute and convalescent COVID-19 samples were obtained from the United States, Italy and Spain.

Produced via immunoSEQ multiplex PCR; TCRdb's table is partial and in-frame only. The sample yields approximately 210,000 clones, under 90% seen once. Seattle cases were enrolled at active infection and followed longitudinally. With 6 bases clipped from V and 3 bases from J, the junction kept 5 bases outside the gene matches. The CDR3 length is 14 residues. Germline V gene sequence: CDR1 MNHNY, CDR2 SVGAGI (reference sequence). Specimen: peripheral blood. The chain combines TRBV6-6 with TRBJ1-5; 7 positions agree with TRBD1. The sequence came from a man aged 50-60 years with COVID-19, enrolled during active disease. CDR3 sequence (DNA): TGTGCCAGCAGGCAGGGGGTGAACAATCAGCCCCAGCATTTT. Translating gives CASRQGVNNQPQHF.